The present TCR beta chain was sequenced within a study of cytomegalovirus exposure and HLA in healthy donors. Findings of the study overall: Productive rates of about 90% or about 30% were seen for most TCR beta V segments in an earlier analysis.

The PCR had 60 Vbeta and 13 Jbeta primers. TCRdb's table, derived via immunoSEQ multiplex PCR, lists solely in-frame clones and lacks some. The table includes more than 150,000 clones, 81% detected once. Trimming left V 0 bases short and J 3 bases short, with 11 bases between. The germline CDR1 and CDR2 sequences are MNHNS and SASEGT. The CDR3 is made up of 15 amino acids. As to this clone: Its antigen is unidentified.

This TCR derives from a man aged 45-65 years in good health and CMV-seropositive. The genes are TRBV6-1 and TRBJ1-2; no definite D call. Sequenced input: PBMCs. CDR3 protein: CASSEAFGGYYGYTF. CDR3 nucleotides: TGTGCCAGCAGTGAAGCCTTTGGCGGCTACTATGGCTACACCTTC.